The T cell receptor (beta chain) under discussion was sequenced for a study of CD8+ T cells in alopecia areata. Germline-derived CDR1 and CDR2 are MNHEY and SVGAGI. Between the trimmed V and J ends, which lost 5 bases and 9 bases, there was a span of 14 bases. The CDR3 is 14 amino acids. After isolation, RNA underwent reverse transcription to generate cDNA as the sequencing template. Profiling relied on immunoSEQ multiplex PCR, and the TCRdb table lists in-frame clones only, not all of them. The sample lists 110,000 or so clones, about 61% occurring once. This TCR was recovered from a human donor in good health. V and J are TRBV6-5 and TRBJ1-6, with a weak D call TRBD1 (6 bases). Sequencing was performed on CD4+ T cells sorted from blood. CDR3 residues: CASSRTASGSPLHF. CDR3 coding DNA: TGTGCCAGCAGTAGGACAGCCTCGGGTTCACCCCTCCACTTT.